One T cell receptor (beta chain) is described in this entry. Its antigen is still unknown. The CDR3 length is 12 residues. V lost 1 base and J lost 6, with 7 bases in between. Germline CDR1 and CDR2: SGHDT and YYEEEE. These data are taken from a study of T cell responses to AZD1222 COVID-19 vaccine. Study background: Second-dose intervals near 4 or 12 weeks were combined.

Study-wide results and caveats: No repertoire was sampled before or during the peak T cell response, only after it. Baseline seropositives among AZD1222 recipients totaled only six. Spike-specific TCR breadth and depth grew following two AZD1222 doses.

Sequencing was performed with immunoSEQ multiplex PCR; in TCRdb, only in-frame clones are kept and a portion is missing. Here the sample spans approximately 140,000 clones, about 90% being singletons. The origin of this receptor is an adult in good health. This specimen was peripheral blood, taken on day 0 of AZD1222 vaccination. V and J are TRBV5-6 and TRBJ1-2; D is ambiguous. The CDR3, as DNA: TGTGCCAGCAGCTTGAACGGTCATGGCTACACCTTC. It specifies CASSLNGHGYTF. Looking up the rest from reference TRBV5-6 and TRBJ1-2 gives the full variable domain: DAGVTQSPTHLIKTRGQQVTLRCSPKSGHDTVSWYQQALGQGPQFIFQYYEEEERQRGNFPDRFSGHQFPNYSSELNVNALLLGDSALYLCASSLNGHGYTFGSGTRLTVV.